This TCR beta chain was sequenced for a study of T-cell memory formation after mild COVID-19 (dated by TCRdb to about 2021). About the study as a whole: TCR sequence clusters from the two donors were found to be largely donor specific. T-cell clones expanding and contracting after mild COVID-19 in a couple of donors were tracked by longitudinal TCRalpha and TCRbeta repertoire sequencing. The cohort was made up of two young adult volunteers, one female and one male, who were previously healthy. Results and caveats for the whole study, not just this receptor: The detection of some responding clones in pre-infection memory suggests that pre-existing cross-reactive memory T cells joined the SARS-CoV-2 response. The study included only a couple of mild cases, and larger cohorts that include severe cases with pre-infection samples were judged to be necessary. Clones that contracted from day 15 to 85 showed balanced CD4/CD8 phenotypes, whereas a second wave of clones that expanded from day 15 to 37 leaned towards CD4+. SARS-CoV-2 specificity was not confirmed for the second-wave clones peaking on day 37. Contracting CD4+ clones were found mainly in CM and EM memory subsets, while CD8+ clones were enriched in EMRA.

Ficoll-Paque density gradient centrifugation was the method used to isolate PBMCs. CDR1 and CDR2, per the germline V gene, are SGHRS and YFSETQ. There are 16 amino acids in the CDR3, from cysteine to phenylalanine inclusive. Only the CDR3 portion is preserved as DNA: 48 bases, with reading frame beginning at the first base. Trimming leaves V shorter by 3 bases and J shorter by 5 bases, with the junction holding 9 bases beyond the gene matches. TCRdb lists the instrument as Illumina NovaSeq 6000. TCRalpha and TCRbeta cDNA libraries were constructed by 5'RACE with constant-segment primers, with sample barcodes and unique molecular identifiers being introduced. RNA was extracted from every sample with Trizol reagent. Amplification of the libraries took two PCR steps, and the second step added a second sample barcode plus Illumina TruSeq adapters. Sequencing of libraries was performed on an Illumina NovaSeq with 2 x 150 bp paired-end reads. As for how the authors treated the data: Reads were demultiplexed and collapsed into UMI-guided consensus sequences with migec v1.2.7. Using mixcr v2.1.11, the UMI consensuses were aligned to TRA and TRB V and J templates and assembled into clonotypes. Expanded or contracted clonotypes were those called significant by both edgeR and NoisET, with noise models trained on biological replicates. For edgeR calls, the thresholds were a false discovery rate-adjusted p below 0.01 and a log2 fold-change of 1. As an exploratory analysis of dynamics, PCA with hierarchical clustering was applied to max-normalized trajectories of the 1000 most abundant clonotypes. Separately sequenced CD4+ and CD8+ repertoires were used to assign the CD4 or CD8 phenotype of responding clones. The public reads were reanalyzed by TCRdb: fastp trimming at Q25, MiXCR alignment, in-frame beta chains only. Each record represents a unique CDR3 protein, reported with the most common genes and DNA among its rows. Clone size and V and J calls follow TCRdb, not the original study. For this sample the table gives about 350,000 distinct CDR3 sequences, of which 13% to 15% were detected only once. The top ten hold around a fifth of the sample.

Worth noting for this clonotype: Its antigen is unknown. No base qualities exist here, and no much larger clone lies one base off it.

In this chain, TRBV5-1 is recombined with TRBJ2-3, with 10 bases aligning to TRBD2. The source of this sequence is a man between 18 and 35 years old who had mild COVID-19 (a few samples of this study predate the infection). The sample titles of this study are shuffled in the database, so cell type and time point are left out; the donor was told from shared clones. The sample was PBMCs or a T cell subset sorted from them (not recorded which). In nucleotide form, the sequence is TGCGCCAGCAGCTCCCTCTCAGCGGGGGGGCAAGATACGCAGTATTTT. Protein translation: CASSSLSAGGQDTQYF.